This T cell receptor beta chain was observed in a study of OX40 agonist ivuxolimab in advanced cancers. The study sampled blood at baseline, cycle 4 day 1, and cycle 7 day 1. Germline V gene lookup returns CDR1 SEHNR and CDR2 FQNEAQ (reference sequence). The CDR3 length is 15 residues. V lost 4 bases to trimming and J lost 2 bases; unmatched junction nucleotides: 6. Only in-frame clones appear in the TCRdb table, and some are missing; sequencing was by immunoSEQ multiplex PCR. The table has tens of thousands of clones, about 90% seen once. J is TRBJ1-2 and V is TRBV7-9; 8 bases fit TRBD1. Sequenced material: CD4+ or CD8+ T cells sorted from blood, taken in a trial of the OX40 agonist ivuxolimab. The clonotype comes from an adult with an advanced solid tumor such as melanoma, head and neck, liver or kidney cancer. The CDR3 DNA reads TGTGCCAGCAGCTCTCACAGGGGGGGAAACTATGGCTACACCTTC. Residues: CASSSHRGGNYGYTF.